The clone carrying this T cell receptor (beta chain) was counted at least ten times. The antigen is unknown. The sample, 7.5 to 10 milliliters of peripheral blood, was drawn from each donor. This record belongs to a study of blood T cells in healthy people across ages. The length of the CDR3 is 12 residues. Per the germline V gene, CDR1 is SQVTM and CDR2 is ANQGSEA. The V end lost 6 bases, the J end lost 2 bases, and 11 bases lay between the germline ends. Findings and limits, study-wide: Diversity of TCR beta per million T cells declined in a roughly linear way with age.

Combining a sample-barcoded 5' primer with a J-beta primer mix, a second PCR ran for about 6 to 11 cycles. Each cDNA molecule carried a tag from a template-switch adaptor that contained 12 random nucleotides. TCRdb analysed the 5' RACE reads with MiXCR anew, one entry per CDR3 protein. The data contain about 640,000 distinct CDR3 sequences, about 53% of them seen just once; the ten biggest clones take up roughly 34%. The sample consisted of blood. The origin of this receptor is a man in his fifties or sixties in good health. The rearrangement uses TRBV29-1 and TRBJ2-7; no reliable D call. The CDR3 nucleotides read TGCAGCGTAACGTTGGGCCCCTACGAGCAGTACTTC. Protein: CSVTLGPYEQYF.